Presented here are 31 T cell receptor beta chains from one specimen sequenced in a study of T cell clonotyping in hematopoietic cell transplantation (dated by TCRdb to the early 2020s). Libraries came from the immunoSEQ multiplex PCR assay. The table was pulled from immuneACCESS by TCRdb, which kept in-frame rearrangements only. Such tables lose some clones; where checked, under half of the loss comes from unresolved V genes, and the rest has no known cause. The sample table contains more than 10,000 clones; only one count was recorded for approximately 90% of them. 1.2% of the sample belongs to the ten largest clones. Source material: peripheral blood mononuclear cells. The receptors come from a man aged 25-40 years in good health. Some clones in this sample may be carry-over from other donors' samples.

The CDR3, as DNA: TGCAGCGTTGTCCGGGACGGGGCCGGCCATACTGAAGCTTTCTTT. Residues: CSVVRDGAGHTEAFF. The chain joins TRBV29-1 to TRBJ1-1; tentative D call: TRBD1 (5 bases). V lost 4 bases and J 5 bases, leaving 20 bases between the germline ends. Germline-derived CDR1 and CDR2 are SQVTM and ANQGSEA. This CDR3 region has 15 residues.

The V gene is TRBV6-5, the J gene TRBJ2-7, with 10 nucleotides matching TRBD2. V gave up 5 bases and J gave up 3 bases; unmatched junction bases: 4. CDR3 length equals 14 residues. The germline CDR1 and CDR2 sequences are MNHEY and SVGAGI. The CDR3 here is CASSLSGGNYEQYF. The CDR3 DNA reads as TGTGCCAGCAGTCTTAGCGGGGGGAACTACGAGCAGTACTTC.

The chain joins TRBV29-1 to TRBJ1-2, with no clear D. Trimming shortened V by 1 base and J by 8 bases, and 8 bases separated the two germline ends. The V gene's germline CDR1 is SQVTM and CDR2 ANQGSEA. This CDR3 is built from 11 residues. The CDR3 DNA follows: TGCAGCGTTGAAGGAGGGAGGGGCTACACCTTC. As protein: CSVEGGRGYTF.

The rearrangement links TRBV2 to TRBJ1-5; a possible D gene is TRBD1 (5 bases). The CDR3 sequence is 14 residues long. Trimming took 6 bases from V and 4 from J, leaving 13 bases between them. CDR1 and CDR2 (germline): SNHLY, FYNNEI. The CDR3 nucleotides read TGTGCCAGCAGCCGACAAGACAGAAATCAGCCCCAGCATTTT. This codes for CASSRQDRNQPQHF. The full variable domain, with the rest looked up from reference TRBV2 and TRBJ1-5, is EPEVTQTPSHQVTQMGQEVILRCVPISNHLYFYWYRQILGQKVEFLVSFYNNEISEKSEIFDDQFSVERPDGSNFTLKIRSTKLEDSAMYFCASSRQDRNQPQHFGDGTRLSIL.

The chain employs TRBV7-8 and TRBJ1-2, with D unclear. V was cut by 7 bases and J by 6 bases, with 15 bases left in between. CDR3 length: 13 amino acids. Germline assignment: CDR1 SGHVS and CDR2 FQNEAQ. In DNA, the CDR3 is TGTGCCAGCACCCCCCTAGGGAACGATGGCTACACCTTC. Amino acid sequence: CASTPLGNDGYTF.

The chain recombines TRBV5-1 with TRBJ2-7; 8 bases align to TRBD1. Germline V lookup: CDR1 SGHRS, CDR2 YFSETQ. V shed 0 bases and J 2 bases; nucleotides not matched to a gene: 4. The CDR3 consists of 15 residues. CDR3 in amino acids: CASSLVTGVTYEQYF. In DNA, the CDR3 is TGCGCCAGCAGCTTGGTGACAGGGGTTACCTACGAGCAGTACTTC.

This chain links TRBV7-2 with TRBJ1-5; no clear D gene. Trimming removed 5 bases from V and 2 bases from J, with 7 bases in between. Germline V gene data show CDR1 as SGHTA and CDR2 as FQGNSA. The CDR3 is 13 residues long. CDR3 region: CASSTNGNQPQHF. The DNA for the CDR3 is TGTGCCAGCAGCACCAATGGCAATCAGCCCCAGCATTTT.

The V gene is TRBV5-1, the J gene TRBJ2-7; possibly TRBD1 for D (6 bases). The length of the CDR3 is 14 residues. The germline V gene has CDR1 SGHRS and CDR2 YFSETQ. The V end was cut by 5 bases, the J end by 1 base, with 13 bases between. CDR3 amino acids: CASRTGTSSYEQYF. CDR3 DNA sequence: TGCGCCAGCAGAACCGGGACAAGTTCCTACGAGCAGTACTTC.

The chain carries TRBV27 and TRBJ2-7; the D is unclear. There are 13 residues in the CDR3. V was shortened by 6 bases and J by 4 bases, with 13 bases between the two germline ends. CDR1 MNHEY and CDR2 SMNVEV come from the germline V gene (reference sequence). In DNA, the CDR3 is TGTGCCAGCAGGCGGCCCGGGTCTTACGAGCAGTACTTC. Amino acid sequence: CASRRPGSYEQYF.

This clone was seen just once. This rearrangement joins TRBV2 to TRBJ2-6, with unresolved D. The germline V and J ends were trimmed by 0 bases and 10 bases, with 4 bases remaining between them. The germline V gene has CDR1 SNHLY and CDR2 FYNNEI. This CDR3 is built from 12 residues. The CDR3 protein is CASSEAGNVLTF. The CDR3, as DNA: TGTGCCAGCAGTGAAGCGGGGAACGTCCTGACTTTC.

The chain is built from TRBV9 and TRBJ2-6; TRBD2 matches at 9 bases. The germline V gene encodes CDR1 SGDLS and CDR2 YYNGEE. V shed 0 bases, J shed 1 base, and the junction held 2 bases outside the gene matches. The CDR3 loop spans 17 amino acids. The CDR3 here is CASSVAAGGSGANVLTF. The CDR3 DNA reads TGTGCCAGCAGCGTAGCCGCGGGAGGGTCTGGGGCCAACGTCCTGACTTTC.

The genes are TRBV6-1 and TRBJ1-5; tentatively, D is TRBD1 (6 bases). There are 16 residues in the CDR3. Deletions cut 1 base from V and 6 bases from J, with 16 bases between. CDR1 and CDR2 (germline): MNHNS, SASEGT. The CDR3 DNA reads as TGTGCCAGCAGTGAAGGATGGGGGGGGGCGGGTCAGCCCCAGCATTTT. Translating gives CASSEGWGGAGQPQHF.

The rearrangement joins TRBV5-6 to TRBJ1-2; 10 positions match TRBD1. The CDR3 is made up of 14 amino acids. From germline, CDR1 is SGHDT and CDR2 YYEEEE. Trimming removed 4 bases from V and 8 bases from J; junction bases left unmatched: 8. The DNA for the CDR3 is TGTGCCAGCAGCCCGCAGACAGGGGGCCTGGGCTACACCTTC. It yields the protein CASSPQTGGLGYTF.

The chain links TRBV27 to TRBJ2-7; no clear D gene. CDR3 length: 13 residues. Germline CDR1 reads MNHEY; CDR2 reads SMNVEV (reference sequence). V lost 8 bases and J lost 2, with 13 bases in between. This chain's CDR3 is CASGNSLPYEQYF. In DNA, the CDR3 is TGTGCCAGCGGTAACAGCCTTCCCTACGAGCAGTACTTC.

This clone was recorded only once. The V gene is TRBV10-3, the J gene TRBJ2-5, with a tentative D call TRBD1 (6 bases). Germline values: CDR1 ENHRY, CDR2 SYGVKD. The V and J ends lost 9 bases and 1 base respectively, with 21 bases between them. The CDR3 contains 16 residues. CDR3 DNA: TGTGCCATGGGGGCTACGGGTGCCTCCCTCCAAGAGACCCAGTACTTC. Translating gives CAMGATGASLQETQYF.

This chain connects TRBV5-6 to TRBJ2-7; D uncertain. V lost 2 bases to trimming and J lost 3 bases, with 6 bases between them. Per the germline V gene, CDR1 is SGHDT and CDR2 is YYEEEE. This CDR3 has 12 amino acids. CDR3 DNA: TGTGCCAGCAGCTTACCGGGCTACGAGCAGTACTTC. Its translation is CASSLPGYEQYF.

CDR3 nucleotide sequence: TGTGCCAGCTCACCACTTGACCCAGAAACATATGGCTACACCTTC. The encoded protein is CASSPLDPETYGYTF. The V call is TRBV18, the J call TRBJ1-2; D call uncertain. Deletions cut 1 base from V and 5 bases from J, with 14 bases between. CDR1 is KGHSH and CDR2 is LQKENI in the germline V gene. This CDR3 is 15 amino acids long.

This clone was counted a few times. The V and J genes are TRBV6-4 and TRBJ2-2; no reliable D call. The V end was cut by 2 bases, the J end by 3 bases, with 4 bases between. This CDR3 is built from 13 residues. Per the germline V gene, CDR1 is MRHNA and CDR2 is SNTAGT. CDR3 bases: TGTGCCAGCAGTGACAGGGACACCGGGGAGCTGTTTTTT. Protein sequence: CASSDRDTGELFF.

The J gene is TRBJ1-1, the V gene TRBV6-5; D remains unclear. Germline V CDR1 and CDR2: MNHEY, SVGAGI. Trimming removed 0 bases from V and 1 base from J, with 12 bases in between. This CDR3 is built from 16 residues. The CDR3 region is CASSYSLPATNTEAFF. The CDR3 DNA reads TGTGCCAGCAGTTACTCCCTACCGGCCACGAACACTGAAGCTTTCTTT.

This clone was seen a few times. The rearrangement links TRBV2 to TRBJ1-2; TRBD1 might be the D (5 bases). V lost 7 bases, J lost 12 bases, and 18 bases lay in between. The germline CDR1 and CDR2 sequences are SNHLY and FYNNEI. This CDR3 region has 12 residues. The CDR3 spells CASIGTGSLDTF. CDR3 in DNA: TGTGCCAGCATAGGGACGGGTTCTCTAGACACCTTC.

This chain links TRBV10-3 with TRBJ1-2; D is uncertain. The CDR3 consists of 14 residues. The V end was cut by 0 bases, the J end by 5 bases, with 10 bases between. Germline V gene lookup returns CDR1 ENHRY and CDR2 SYGVKD. CDR3 nucleotide sequence: TGTGCCATCAGTGAGTCCTCTCTAAGTTATGGCTACACCTTC. It encodes CAISESSLSYGYTF.

The V gene is TRBV5-6, the J gene TRBJ1-2; 9 positions match TRBD1. Germline V lookup: CDR1 SGHDT, CDR2 YYEEEE. Trimming at V came to 1 base and at J to 2 bases, leaving 9 bases not matched to a gene. This CDR3 has 17 residues. CDR3 residues: CASSLYRWDRENYGYTF. CDR3 DNA: TGTGCCAGCAGCTTGTATCGTTGGGACAGGGAGAACTATGGCTACACCTTC.

This chain connects TRBV27 to TRBJ2-3; D is unclear. The CDR3 totals 12 residues. The germline gives CDR1 MNHEY, CDR2 SMNVEV (reference sequence). V lost 5 bases, J lost 2 bases, and 5 bases lay in between. CDR3 nucleotides: TGTGCCAGCAGTATCCCCACAGATACGCAGTATTTT. It encodes CASSIPTDTQYF.

This sequence joins TRBV5-1 and TRBJ1-4; no clear D. Germline CDR1 and CDR2: SGHRS and YFSETQ. The CDR3 runs 14 residues. V was cut by 4 bases and J by 12 bases, with 19 bases left in between. The CDR3 protein is CASSLGNPERELFF. The CDR3 bases are TGCGCCAGCAGCCTCGGGAATCCTGAAAGAGAACTGTTTTTT.

The CDR3 nucleotides are TGCGCCAGCAGCCAAGCCTTCAGGGGGAGGACTGAAGCTTTCTTT. Translation gives CASSQAFRGRTEAFF. J is TRBJ1-1 and V is TRBV4-1; 7 nucleotides agree with TRBD1. Trimming took 1 base from V and 5 from J; bases not matched to a gene: 7. Germline CDR1 MGHRA, CDR2 YSYEKL. This CDR3 has 15 residues.

The rearrangement links TRBV7-6 to TRBJ2-7, with 9 bases identical to TRBD1. This CDR3 spans 14 amino acids. Germline-derived CDR1 and CDR2 are SGHVS and FNYEAQ. The ends lost 4 bases at V and 2 bases at J; junction bases unmatched: 3. CDR3 protein: CASSSWDRAYEQYF. CDR3 in DNA: TGTGCCAGCAGCTCTTGGGACAGGGCCTACGAGCAGTACTTC. Variable domain in full (rest from reference TRBV7-6 and TRBJ2-7): GAGVSQSPRYKVTKRGQDVALRCDPISGHVSLYWYRQALGQGPEFLTYFNYEAQQDKSGLPNDRFSAERPEGSISTLTIQRTEQRDSAMYRCASSSWDRAYEQYFGPGTRLTVT.

V gene TRBV4-2 combines with J gene TRBJ1-2; 7 bases align to TRBD1. V dropped 1 base and J dropped 4; count of bases not matched to a gene: 3. The germline V gene has CDR1 LGHNA and CDR2 YNFKEQ. This CDR3 comprises 14 residues. The CDR3 reads CASSQGDRGYGYTF. In nucleotides, the CDR3 is TGTGCCAGCAGCCAAGGGGACAGAGGCTATGGCTACACCTTC.

The rearrangement uses TRBV5-5 and TRBJ2-5; D not certain. Germline CDR1 reads SGHKS; CDR2 reads YYEKEE (reference sequence). The CDR3 totals 15 residues. The V gene lost 0 bases and the J gene lost 0 bases, with 9 bases spanning the gap. The CDR3 DNA sequence: TGTGCCAGCAGCTTGGTCAGCAGATACCAAGAGACCCAGTACTTC. Translation gives CASSLVSRYQETQYF.

The genes are TRBV7-9 and TRBJ1-2; D unclear. Trimming stripped 6 bases from V and 3 bases from J, with 17 bases between. The V gene's germline CDR1 is SEHNR and CDR2 FQNEAQ (reference sequence). This CDR3 contains 15 residues. For the CDR3, the DNA is TGTGCCAGCAGTGGTGTCGGCAAGCTTGACTATGGCTACACCTTC. Protein product: CASSGVGKLDYGYTF.

The chain combines TRBV5-6 with TRBJ2-1; D call uncertain. Germline CDR1 and CDR2: SGHDT and YYEEEE. There are 16 residues in the CDR3. Trimming removed 0 bases from V and 8 bases from J, with 18 bases in between. The CDR3 region has the DNA TGTGCCAGCAGCTTGGAGGTGGCTGGGTTTAACGATGAGCAGTTCTTC. Protein sequence: CASSLEVAGFNDEQFF.

This chain connects TRBV5-1 to TRBJ1-2; 7 bases match TRBD1. The CDR3 loop spans 16 amino acids. Germline values: CDR1 SGHRS, CDR2 YFSETQ. V trimming: 2 bases; J trimming: 0 bases; junction bases outside the gene matches: 7. CDR3 loop: CASSLPTGTPNYGYTF. CDR3 bases: TGCGCCAGCAGCTTACCGACAGGGACTCCTAACTATGGCTACACCTTC.